Sequencing of this T cell receptor (beta chain) was carried out in a study of shared clonotypes between healthy human individuals. This clone was seen just once. Replicate PCRs run on sorted subsets employed about 220 ng DNA, 30,000 to 35,000 T cell genomes. This table comes from immunoSEQ multiplex PCR, and its TCRdb copy is limited to in-frame clones, with some not included. The data contain about 320,000 clones, roughly 91% of them seen just once; the ten biggest clones take up 15% to 20%. Trimming took off 5 bases at V and 5 bases at J, with 18 bases between the two ends. The CDR3 consists of 15 residues. Germline values: CDR1 SEHNR, CDR2 FQNEAQ (reference sequence). Those who donated, Caucasian adults without exception, all lived in Nashville, Tennessee. CD8 memory comprised CD45RO+ plus CCR7-negative CD45RA+ TemRA cells.

This TCR came from a man younger than 35 in good health. The source material was memory CD8+ T cells sorted from blood. Subset in this sample: CD45RO+ cells pooled with CCR7-negative TemRA cells. The J gene is TRBJ1-1, the V gene TRBV7-9, with D unresolved. The CDR3 protein is CASSPAFPWETEAFF. Written as DNA, the CDR3 is TGTGCCAGCAGCCCCGCGTTCCCCTGGGAGACTGAAGCTTTCTTT.